These 17 T cell receptor beta chains came from one sample sequenced in a study of shared clonotypes between healthy human individuals. The method was immunoSEQ multiplex PCR; TCRdb's version includes in-frame clones alone and lacks a portion of them. The table records about 1.4 million clones, roughly 96% of them present only once. Sequencing used naive CD4+ T cells sorted from blood. Specified subset: CD45RA+ positively selected. The receptors were gathered from a man aged 25-45 years in good health.

The V call is TRBV11-2, the J call TRBJ1-3, with D tentatively TRBD1 (5 bases). The CDR3 is made up of 12 amino acids. The germline CDR1 and CDR2 sequences are SGHAT and FQNNGV. The CDR3 coding sequence is TGTGCTTGGGGCAGGGCTGGAAACACCATATATTTT. This encodes CAWGRAGNTIYF.

As to this clone: The junction and the germline gene differ at one end; a read error may be behind it. The chain is built from TRBV6-4 and TRBJ2-2; TRBD2 agrees at 7 bases. The CDR3 consists of 15 residues. Germline V CDR1 and CDR2: MRHNA, SNTAGT. CDR3 nucleotide sequence: TGTGCCGGCAGCCACTCTAGCGGCAACACCGGGGAGCTGTTTTTT. As protein: CAGSHSSGNTGELFF.

This clone has only a few counts. The chain has TRBV7-6 and TRBJ2-7; D might be TRBD2 (5 bases). Trimming left V 1 base short and J 5 bases short, with 9 bases between. Germline V CDR1 and CDR2: SGHVS, FNYEAQ. This CDR3 contains 13 residues. CDR3 sequence reads: CASSLVASNEQYF. The CDR3 DNA reads TGTGCCAGCAGCTTAGTGGCTAGCAACGAGCAGTACTTC.

This sequence joins TRBV29-1 and TRBJ2-5, with no clear D. Per germline, CDR1 SQVTM and CDR2 ANQGSEA. Trimming stripped 5 bases from V and 1 base from J, with 11 bases between. This CDR3 is 13 amino acids long. Here the CDR3 reads CSVSHSLQETQYF. The CDR3 DNA follows: TGCAGCGTTAGTCACAGCCTCCAAGAGACCCAGTACTTC.

The J gene is TRBJ1-4, the V gene TRBV5-1; TRBD1 aligns across 7 bases. The V segment lost 4 bases and the J segment 7 bases; nucleotides outside the gene matches: 7. The CDR3 has 14 amino acids. Looked up from germline, CDR1 is SGHRS and CDR2 is YFSETQ. CDR3 DNA sequence: TGCGCCAGCAGCATTGGGCAGGGGGGTGAAAAACTGTTTTTT. Translation: CASSIGQGGEKLFF.

This clone showed up just once. The chain couples TRBV6-6 to TRBJ1-3, with 7 bases identical to TRBD1. The CDR3 totals 14 residues. The germline V gene encodes CDR1 MNHNY and CDR2 SVGAGI (reference sequence). Trimming took 4 bases from V and 7 from J; bases not matched to a gene: 7. The CDR3 protein is CASSSHGTANTIYF. The DNA of the CDR3 is TGTGCCAGCAGTTCTCACGGGACAGCTAACACCATATATTTT.

The CDR3, as DNA: TGCGCCAGCAGCTGGGGTTCTCGGGGCTCTTTGAACACTGAAGCTTTCTTT. Amino acids: CASSWGSRGSLNTEAFF. The chain couples TRBV5-1 to TRBJ1-1, with a possible D match to TRBD1 (5 bases). Trimming pared 3 bases from V and 0 bases from J, leaving 18 bases between. Germline-derived CDR1 and CDR2 are SGHRS and YFSETQ. The CDR3 contains 17 residues.

The V and J genes are TRBV10-3 and TRBJ2-5; D gene unclear. Trimming removed 6 bases from V and 3 bases from J, with 11 bases in between. The V gene's germline CDR1 is ENHRY and CDR2 SYGVKD. The CDR3 totals 13 residues. The CDR3 DNA follows: TGTGCCATCAGCGGAAAGACCGAAGAGACCCAGTACTTC. This translates into CAISGKTEETQYF.

The chain recombines TRBV7-9 with TRBJ1-2; TRBD1 matches at 7 bases. CDR1 and CDR2 from the germline V gene are SEHNR and FQNEAQ (reference sequence). The ends lost 5 bases at V and 6 bases at J; junction bases unmatched: 6. The CDR3 totals 13 residues. The CDR3 reads CASSVGGGHGYTF. CDR3 nucleotides: TGTGCCAGCAGCGTTGGAGGGGGCCATGGCTACACCTTC.

The chain employs TRBV29-1 and TRBJ2-1, with 7 nucleotides matching TRBD2. V lost 6 bases and J lost 6; bases outside the gene matches: 14. This CDR3 spans 15 amino acids. Germline loops: CDR1 SQVTM, CDR2 ANQGSEA. CDR3 sequence reads: CSVAHGERGTNEQFF. In DNA, the CDR3 is TGCAGCGTCGCTCATGGGGAGCGGGGTACCAATGAGCAGTTCTTC.

The chain links TRBV5-6 to TRBJ1-4; D is perhaps TRBD1 (5 bases). With 4 bases removed from V and 7 bases from J, the gap between germline ends came to 14 bases. This CDR3 contains 14 residues. Germline CDR1 and CDR2: SGHDT and YYEEEE. CDR3 sequence: CASSVGVFSEKLFF. For the CDR3, the DNA is TGTGCCAGCAGCGTGGGGGTATTCAGTGAAAAACTGTTTTTT. The variable domain in full, completed from reference TRBV5-6 and TRBJ1-4, reads DAGVTQSPTHLIKTRGQQVTLRCSPKSGHDTVSWYQQALGQGPQFIFQYYEEEERQRGNFPDRFSGHQFPNYSSELNVNALLLGDSALYLCASSVGVFSEKLFFGSGTQLSVL.

This sequence joins TRBV7-9 and TRBJ1-2, with unresolved D. V was clipped by 1 base and J by 0 bases, with 9 bases between them. This CDR3 spans 15 amino acids. The germline V gene encodes CDR1 SEHNR and CDR2 FQNEAQ (reference sequence). The CDR3 loop is CASSLVTRANYGYTF. Written as DNA, the CDR3 is TGTGCCAGCAGCTTAGTTACTCGGGCTAACTATGGCTACACCTTC.

The chain combines TRBV7-3 with TRBJ2-5; D possibly matches TRBD1 or TRBD2 (5 bases each). The germline V gene has CDR1 SGHTA and CDR2 FQGTGA. The CDR3 is 15 residues long. Trimming cost V 0 bases and J 5 bases, with 13 bases left between them. CDR3 loop: CASSLTGTSTETQYF. In nucleotides, the CDR3 is TGTGCCAGCAGCTTAACGGGGACCTCTACCGAGACCCAGTACTTC.

The chain carries TRBV19 and TRBJ1-5; possibly TRBD1 for D (6 bases). Trimming removed 10 bases from V and 5 bases from J, with 21 bases in between. The length of the CDR3 is 15 residues. The germline V gene has CDR1 LNHDA and CDR2 SQIVND (reference sequence). This CDR3 reads CAISVGGGSDQPQHF. DNA for the CDR3: TGTGCCATCTCAGTTGGGGGGGGCTCAGATCAGCCCCAGCATTTT.

This rearrangement joins TRBV10-3 to TRBJ2-1; the match to TRBD2 covers 13 bases. CDR3 size: 16 residues. Germline V gene lookup returns CDR1 ENHRY and CDR2 SYGVKD. Trimming took 9 bases from V and 7 from J; bases not matched to a gene: 12. The CDR3, as DNA: TGTGCCATTGGGACTAGCGGGAAAACCAGGATGAATGAGCAGTTCTTC. Encoded protein: CAIGTSGKTRMNEQFF.

The genes are TRBV18 and TRBJ2-1; weak D call: TRBD1 (5 bases). V lost 5 bases, J lost 15 bases, and 14 bases lay in between. Germline CDR1 reads KGHSH; CDR2 reads LQKENI. CDR3 length equals 11 residues. The CDR3 bases are TGTGCCAGCTCATATAAAGGGGTTCGGTTCTTC. Encoded protein: CASSYKGVRFF.

The gene calls are TRBV28 and TRBJ2-3, with D maybe TRBD1 (6 bases). Germline loops: CDR1 MDHEN, CDR2 SYDVKM. The CDR3 covers 13 residues. Trimming cost V 1 base and J 5 bases, with 7 bases left between them. CDR3 residues: CASSLSGVDTQYF. The CDR3 nucleotides are TGTGCCAGCAGTTTATCAGGGGTAGATACGCAGTATTTT.